This TCR beta chain was recovered during a study of regulatory T cells in long-lasting Graves disease. As to time point: persistent/refractory GD, antithyroid drugs over 5 years with positive TRAb. Following extraction of RNA from PBMCs, that RNA was used to make the TCR library. Arm-PCR of CDR3 regions with iRepertoire HTBI primers generated TCR beta libraries. A single record per CDR3 protein comes from TCRdb applying MiXCR to the multiplex PCR reads. This table has fewer than 550,000 distinct CDR3 sequences, about 22% appearing once. The sequence was collected from a female donor with Graves disease. This specimen was peripheral blood mononuclear cells (PBMCs), taken when the disease was refractory, from a patient treated with antithyroid drugs.

The CDR3 is CASSSSGTGPAQGYTF. The CDR3 region has the DNA TGTGCCAGCAGCTCATCCGGGACGGGCCCCGCACAGGGCTACACCTTC. V is TRBV9 and J is TRBJ1-2, with a tentative D call TRBD1 (5 bases). CDR3 length: 16 amino acids. V shed 4 bases and J shed 8 bases, with 24 bases lying between them. Germline assignment: CDR1 SGDLS and CDR2 YYNGEE. Complete variable domain (other parts from reference TRBV9 and TRBJ1-2): DSGVTQTPKHLITATGQRVTLRCSPRSGDLSVYWYQQSLDQGLQFLIQYYNGEERAKGNILERFSAQQFPDLHSELNLSSLELGDSALYFCASSSSGTGPAQGYTFGSGTRLTVV.